This is a list of T cell receptor beta chains from one sample in a study of OX40 agonist ivuxolimab in advanced cancers. This table comes from immunoSEQ multiplex PCR, and its TCRdb copy is limited to in-frame clones, with some not included. The table includes 55,000 to 85,000 clones, about nine tenths detected once. Sequencing used CD4+ or CD8+ T cells sorted from blood, obtained in a trial of the OX40 agonist ivuxolimab. These receptors all stem from an adult with an advanced solid tumor such as melanoma, head and neck, liver or kidney cancer. Both conserved end residues are part of each CDR3. A D gene is named only where the DNA matches it firmly. Size values are once, few and many counts, or a class for expanded clones, and some rows have none.

DNA	CDR3	V	J	size	length	D
TGTGCCAGCAGCCGTAATCCAGGGTACTATGGCTACACCTTC	CASSRNPGYYGYTF	TRBV9	TRBJ1-2	NA	14	NA
TGCGCCAGCAGCTTGGCTAGCGGGGGGGCAGGAGATACGCAGTATTTT	CASSLASGGAGDTQYF	TRBV5-1	TRBJ2-3	NA	16	TRBD2
TGTGCCAGCAGCTTAGACTGGGCAGGAGTCACCATATATTTT	CASSLDWAGVTIYF	TRBV7-9	TRBJ1-3	NA	14	NA
TGTGCCAGCAGTCCGGACAGGGAGGGCTACACCTTC	CASSPDREGYTF	TRBV5-5	TRBJ1-2	few	12	TRBD1
TGTGCCAGCAGCGTTTCTAGCGGGGGGGCCACCGGGGAGCTGTTTTTT	CASSVSSGGATGELFF	TRBV9	TRBJ2-2	NA	16	TRBD2
TGCGCCAGCAGTGAGACCTACAATGAGCAGTTCTTC	CASSETYNEQFF	TRBV5-1	TRBJ2-1	NA	12	NA
TGTGCCAGCGGAGGGGATCTCTCGGGCTACGAGCAGTACTTC	CASGGDLSGYEQYF	TRBV9	TRBJ2-7	NA	14	NA
TGCGCCAGCAGACAGCCCGGGACAGTCATGAACACTGAAGCTTTCTTT	CASRQPGTVMNTEAFF	TRBV4-1	TRBJ1-1	NA	16	TRBD1
TGTGCCAGCAGTCGATTAACACAGGGGGCAGATACGCAGTATTTT	CASSRLTQGADTQYF	TRBV6-5	TRBJ2-3	NA	15	TRBD1
TGTGCCAGCAGCCAAGGGACAGGGGATCAGCCCCAGCATTTT	CASSQGTGDQPQHF	TRBV7-9	TRBJ1-5	NA	14	TRBD1
TGTGCCAGCAGCTTCCCCGGGACAGGGAGGAACAATGAGCAGTTCTTC	CASSFPGTGRNNEQFF	TRBV4-2	TRBJ2-1	NA	16	TRBD1
TGCGCCAGCAGCTTGGGGGGCGGGGAGAATGAGCAGTTCTTC	CASSLGGGENEQFF	TRBV5-1	TRBJ2-1	NA	14	NA
TGTGCCAGCAGCCCAAGACAAACTGGGGGGGACGAGCAGTACTTC	CASSPRQTGGDEQYF	TRBV5-4	TRBJ2-7	NA	15	TRBD2
TGTGCCAGCAGCGACGGACAGGGGGAAGGTCAGCCCCAGCATTTT	CASSDGQGEGQPQHF	TRBV2	TRBJ1-5	NA	15	TRBD1
TGTGCCAGCAGCTTTTGGGGGGGCAGCACCGGGGAGCTGTTTTTT	CASSFWGGSTGELFF	TRBV11-3	TRBJ2-2	NA	15	NA
TGTGCCAGCAGCCGAGTAAGGGGGCCTGGCTACACCTTC	CASSRVRGPGYTF	TRBV5-6	TRBJ1-2	once	13	TRBD1
TGTGCCTGGAGTGGGGGCCTTGTTAATGAAAAACTGTTTTTT	CAWSGGLVNEKLFF	TRBV30	TRBJ1-4	once	14	NA
TGTGCCAGCAGCGAGGGGGGACAGCGTAATGAAAAACTGTTTTTT	CASSEGGQRNEKLFF	TRBV9	TRBJ1-4	NA	15	TRBD1
TGTGCCAGCAGTAGATTGGGTGAGCAGTTCTTC	CASSRLGEQFF	TRBV6-5	TRBJ2-1	NA	11	NA
TGTGCCAGCAGTTACGAGAACTATGGCTACACCTTC	CASSYENYGYTF	TRBV6-5	TRBJ1-2	NA	12	NA
TGTGCCAGCAGCGCCGGGACAGGGTGGGACGGGGAGCTGTTTTTT	CASSAGTGWDGELFF	TRBV6-6	TRBJ2-2	NA	15	TRBD1
TGTGCCAGCAGTACTAGCGGAGAGACCCAGTACTTC	CASSTSGETQYF	TRBV6-6	TRBJ2-5	NA	12	TRBD2
TGCAGCGTGGCGGCAGGGGAAGCCTATGGCTACACCTTC	CSVAAGEAYGYTF	TRBV29-1	TRBJ1-2	NA	13	NA
TGTGCCAGCAGCTACGGGACAGGAAGGAACGAAAAACTGTTTTTT	CASSYGTGRNEKLFF	TRBV4-2	TRBJ1-4	once	15	TRBD1
TGTGCCAGCAGCGCCGATCCGGCGGGGGAGCTGTTTTTT	CASSADPAGELFF	TRBV13	TRBJ2-2	NA	13	NA
TGCGCCAGCAGCTTGGCCAGCGGAAGACAGGGGGCACCTGAAGCTTTCTTT	CASSLASGRQGAPEAFF	TRBV5-1	TRBJ1-1	NA	17	TRBD1
TGTGCCAGCAGCTTAGCGGTTTCCAGGGCACGGGAGACCCAGTACTTC	CASSLAVSRARETQYF	TRBV11-1	TRBJ2-5	NA	16	NA
TGTGCCAGCAGCCCGGGGGGAACAGGGGGAAATTCACCCCTCCACTTT	CASSPGGTGGNSPLHF	TRBV5-4	TRBJ1-6	NA	16	TRBD1
TGTGCCAGCAGTCCTCTGGGAGCGGGGAGGCGGGAGACCCAGTACTTC	CASSPLGAGRRETQYF	TRBV6-6	TRBJ2-5	NA	16	TRBD2
TGTGCCAGCAGCGACAGACAGCGCCCCTACGAGCAGTACTTC	CASSDRQRPYEQYF	TRBV5-4	TRBJ2-7	NA	14	NA
TGCGCCAGCAGCCCTGACGTCCCCGGGGAGCTGTTTTTT	CASSPDVPGELFF	TRBV5-1	TRBJ2-2	few	13	NA
TGCGCCAGCGCCTTACAGGGTAGCACAGATACGCAGTATTTT	CASALQGSTDTQYF	TRBV5-1	TRBJ2-3	NA	14	NA
TGTGCCTGGAGTGTACCAGGTCAGCCCCAGCATTTT	CAWSVPGQPQHF	TRBV30	TRBJ1-5	once	12	NA
TGTGCCAGCAGCCTCGCCGGCCCGAGCTCCTATAATTCACCCCTCCACTTT	CASSLAGPSSYNSPLHF	TRBV7-2	TRBJ1-6	NA	17	NA
TGTGCCAGCAGTCCCCGGTGGGGGGACAGGGGGCAGGGTTCACCCCTCCACTTT	CASSPRWGDRGQGSPLHF	TRBV6-4	TRBJ1-6	NA	18	TRBD1
TGTGCCAGCAGCCCCGAGGGAGGGACGCAGTATTTT	CASSPEGGTQYF	TRBV11-3	TRBJ2-3	NA	12	TRBD2
TGTGCCAGCAGCTTGATGGGGGTGAACACCGGGGAGCTGTTTTTT	CASSLMGVNTGELFF	TRBV5-4	TRBJ2-2	NA	15	NA
TGTGCCAGCAGGGGGGGCGGGGTTGAAACAGATACGCAGTATTTT	CASRGGGVETDTQYF	TRBV28	TRBJ2-3	NA	15	NA
TGCGCCAGCAGTACACGGACAGGTCTGGGGAACACTGAAGCTTTCTTT	CASSTRTGLGNTEAFF	TRBV5-1	TRBJ1-1	NA	16	TRBD1
TGTGCCAGCAGCTCTACTATGACATACACTGAAGCTTTCTTT	CASSSTMTYTEAFF	TRBV7-9	TRBJ1-1	once	14	NA
TGTGCCAGCAGAGGGGACGGCTACGAGCAGTACTTC	CASRGDGYEQYF	TRBV2	TRBJ2-7	once	12	NA
TGTGCCAGCCCGAATTGGGGCCCATGGGAGCAGTACTTC	CASPNWGPWEQYF	TRBV7-2	TRBJ2-7	NA	13	NA
TGTGCCTGGAGTACCGGGACAGGGGCTAATGAAAAACTGTTTTTT	CAWSTGTGANEKLFF	TRBV30	TRBJ1-4	once	15	TRBD1
TGTGCCAGCAGCTTAGACAGGGGCGCGAACACCGGGGAGCTGTTTTTT	CASSLDRGANTGELFF	TRBV5-4	TRBJ2-2	NA	16	TRBD1
TGTGCCAGCAGTTACGACCAGATGTCTGGAAACACCATATATTTT	CASSYDQMSGNTIYF	TRBV6-5	TRBJ1-3	NA	15	NA
TGTGCCAGCAGCTTACTGGAGGGGACAGTAGTATTCGGCTACACCTTC	CASSLLEGTVVFGYTF	TRBV7-9	TRBJ1-2	NA	16	TRBD1